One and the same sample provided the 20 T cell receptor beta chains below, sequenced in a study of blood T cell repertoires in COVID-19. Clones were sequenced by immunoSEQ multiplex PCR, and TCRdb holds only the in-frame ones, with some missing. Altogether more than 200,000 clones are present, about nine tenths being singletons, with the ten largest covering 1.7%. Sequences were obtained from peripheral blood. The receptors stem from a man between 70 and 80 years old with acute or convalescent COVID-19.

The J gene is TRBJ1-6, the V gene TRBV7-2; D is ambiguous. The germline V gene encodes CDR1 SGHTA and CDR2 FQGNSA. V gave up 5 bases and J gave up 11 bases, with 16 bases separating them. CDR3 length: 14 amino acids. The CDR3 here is CASSPMEGWTPLHF. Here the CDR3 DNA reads TGTGCCAGCAGCCCCATGGAGGGTTGGACACCCCTCCACTTT.

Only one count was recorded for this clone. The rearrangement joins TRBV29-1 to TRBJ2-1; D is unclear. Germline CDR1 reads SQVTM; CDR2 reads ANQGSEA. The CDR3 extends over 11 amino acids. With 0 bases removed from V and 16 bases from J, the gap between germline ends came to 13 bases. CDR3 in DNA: TGCAGCGTTGAAGATCCGGAGTTCAACTTCTTC. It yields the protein CSVEDPEFNFF.

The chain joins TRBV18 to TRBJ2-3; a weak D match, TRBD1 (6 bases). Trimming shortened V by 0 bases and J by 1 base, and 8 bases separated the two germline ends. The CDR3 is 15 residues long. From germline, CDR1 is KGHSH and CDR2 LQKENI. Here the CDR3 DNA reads TGTGCCAGCTCACCACCGAACAGGGGCACAGATACGCAGTATTTT. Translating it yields CASSPPNRGTDTQYF.

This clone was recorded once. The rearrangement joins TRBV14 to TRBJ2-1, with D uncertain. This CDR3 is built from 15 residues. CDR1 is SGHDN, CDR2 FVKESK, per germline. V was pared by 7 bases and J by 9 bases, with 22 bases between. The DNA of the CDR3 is TGTGCCAGCAATACTCGAACGGCTCTAGGAAGTGAGCAGTTCTTC. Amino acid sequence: CASNTRTALGSEQFF.

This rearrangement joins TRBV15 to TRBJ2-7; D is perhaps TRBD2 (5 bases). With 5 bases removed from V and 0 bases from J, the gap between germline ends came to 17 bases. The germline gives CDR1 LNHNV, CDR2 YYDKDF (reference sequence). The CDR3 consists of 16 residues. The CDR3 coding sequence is TGTGCCACCAGCCCAGTTACCGGGAACCCCTCCTACGAGCAGTACTTC. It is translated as CATSPVTGNPSYEQYF.

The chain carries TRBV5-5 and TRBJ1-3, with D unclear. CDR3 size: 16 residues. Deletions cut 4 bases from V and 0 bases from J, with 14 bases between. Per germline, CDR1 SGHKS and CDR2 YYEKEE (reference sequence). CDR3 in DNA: TGTGCCAGCAGCGGGTCCATGGCGGGCTCTGGAAACACCATATATTTT. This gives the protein CASSGSMAGSGNTIYF.

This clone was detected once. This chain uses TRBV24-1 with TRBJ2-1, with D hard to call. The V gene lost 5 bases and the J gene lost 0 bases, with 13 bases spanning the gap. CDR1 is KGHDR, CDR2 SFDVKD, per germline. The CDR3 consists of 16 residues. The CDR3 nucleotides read TGTGCCACCAGTGGGGCAGACCCCAGCTCCTACAATGAGCAGTTCTTC. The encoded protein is CATSGADPSSYNEQFF.

The CDR3 DNA reads TGTGCCACTAGCGACGGACCAAACACCGGGGAGCTGTTTTTT. This codes for CATSDGPNTGELFF. V is TRBV24-1 and J is TRBJ2-2, with D tentatively TRBD2 (5 bases). Deletions cut 10 bases from V and 2 bases from J, with 13 bases between. The CDR3 covers 14 residues. The germline V gene has CDR1 KGHDR and CDR2 SFDVKD.

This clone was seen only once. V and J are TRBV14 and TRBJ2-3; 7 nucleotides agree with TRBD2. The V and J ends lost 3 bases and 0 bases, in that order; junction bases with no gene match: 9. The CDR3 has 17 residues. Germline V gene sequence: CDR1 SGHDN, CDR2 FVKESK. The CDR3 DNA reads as TGTGCCAGCAGCCAGGGTGTTGGCGGGAGAAGCACAGATACGCAGTATTTT. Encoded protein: CASSQGVGGRSTDTQYF.

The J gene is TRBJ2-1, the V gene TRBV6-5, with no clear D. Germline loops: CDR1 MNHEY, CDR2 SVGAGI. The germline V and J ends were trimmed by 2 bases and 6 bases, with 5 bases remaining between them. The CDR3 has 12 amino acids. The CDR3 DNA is TGTGCCAGCAGTTACGGCTCCAATGAGCAGTTCTTC. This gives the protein CASSYGSNEQFF.

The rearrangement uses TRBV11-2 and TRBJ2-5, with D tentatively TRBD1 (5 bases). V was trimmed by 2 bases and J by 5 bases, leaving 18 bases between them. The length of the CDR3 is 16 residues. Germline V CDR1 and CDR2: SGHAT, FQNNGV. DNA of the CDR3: TGTGCCAGCAGCTTATCCATAGGTGGGGCGCCGGAGACCCAGTACTTC. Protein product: CASSLSIGGAPETQYF.

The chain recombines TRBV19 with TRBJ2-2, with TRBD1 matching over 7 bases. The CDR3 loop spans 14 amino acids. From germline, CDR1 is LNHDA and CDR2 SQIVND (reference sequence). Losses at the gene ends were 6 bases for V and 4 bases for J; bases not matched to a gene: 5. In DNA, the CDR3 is TGTGCCAGTAGCCGGGACAGCGGCACCGGGGAGCTGTTTTTT. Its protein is CASSRDSGTGELFF.

DNA for the CDR3: TGTGCCAGCAGCAACCTAGGCACTGAAGCTTTCTTT. It is translated as CASSNLGTEAFF. V and J are TRBV9 and TRBJ1-1; no clear D gene. This CDR3 region has 12 residues. The V end was cut by 4 bases, the J end by 4 bases, with 8 bases between. Germline CDR1 reads SGDLS; CDR2 reads YYNGEE.

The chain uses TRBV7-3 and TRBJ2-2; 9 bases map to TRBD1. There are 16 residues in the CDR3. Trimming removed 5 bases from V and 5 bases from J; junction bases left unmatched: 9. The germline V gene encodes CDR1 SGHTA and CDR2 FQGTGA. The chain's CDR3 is CASSASLGQGTGELFF. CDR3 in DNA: TGTGCCAGCAGCGCCTCCTTGGGACAGGGAACCGGGGAGCTGTTTTTT.

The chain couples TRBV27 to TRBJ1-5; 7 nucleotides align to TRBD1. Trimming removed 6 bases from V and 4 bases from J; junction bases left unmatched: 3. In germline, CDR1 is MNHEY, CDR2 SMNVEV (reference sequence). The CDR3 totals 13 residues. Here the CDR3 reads CASRTGANQPQHF. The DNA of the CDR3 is TGTGCCAGCAGAACAGGGGCAAATCAGCCCCAGCATTTT.

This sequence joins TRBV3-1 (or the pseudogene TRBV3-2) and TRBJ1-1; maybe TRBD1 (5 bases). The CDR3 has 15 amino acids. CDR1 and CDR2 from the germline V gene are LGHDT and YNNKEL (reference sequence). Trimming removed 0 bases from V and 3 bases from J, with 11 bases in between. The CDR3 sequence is CASSQERQLYTEAFF. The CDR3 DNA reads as TGTGCCAGCAGCCAAGAACGACAGTTATACACTGAAGCTTTCTTT.

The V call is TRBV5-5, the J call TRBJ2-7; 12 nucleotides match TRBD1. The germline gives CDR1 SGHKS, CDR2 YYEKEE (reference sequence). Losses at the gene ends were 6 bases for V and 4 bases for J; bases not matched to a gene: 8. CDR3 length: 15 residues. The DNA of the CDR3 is TGTGCCAGCATCGACCCGGGACAGGGGGCATACGAGCAGTACTTC. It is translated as CASIDPGQGAYEQYF.

The CDR3 region has the DNA TGTGCCAGCTCACCAAATGGGGGGACCACTGAAGCTTTCTTT. The encoded protein is CASSPNGGTTEAFF. The rearrangement links TRBV18 to TRBJ1-1, with TRBD1 as a possible D gene (5 bases). The CDR3 spans 14 residues. Germline V gene lookup returns CDR1 KGHSH and CDR2 LQKENI. V was trimmed by 2 bases and J by 4 bases, leaving 11 bases between them.

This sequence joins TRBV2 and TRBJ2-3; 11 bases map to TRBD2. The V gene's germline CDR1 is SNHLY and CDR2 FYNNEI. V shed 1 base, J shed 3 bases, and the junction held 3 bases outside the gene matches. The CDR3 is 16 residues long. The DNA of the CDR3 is TGTGCCAGCAGTGAAGGGACTAGCGGGCGGACAGATACGCAGTATTTT. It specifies CASSEGTSGRTDTQYF.

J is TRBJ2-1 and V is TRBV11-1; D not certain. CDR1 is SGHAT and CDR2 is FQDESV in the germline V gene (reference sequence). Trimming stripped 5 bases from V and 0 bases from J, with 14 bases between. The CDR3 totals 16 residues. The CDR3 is CASSPRVRSSYNEQFF. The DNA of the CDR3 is TGTGCCAGCAGCCCTCGGGTCCGAAGCTCCTACAATGAGCAGTTCTTC.